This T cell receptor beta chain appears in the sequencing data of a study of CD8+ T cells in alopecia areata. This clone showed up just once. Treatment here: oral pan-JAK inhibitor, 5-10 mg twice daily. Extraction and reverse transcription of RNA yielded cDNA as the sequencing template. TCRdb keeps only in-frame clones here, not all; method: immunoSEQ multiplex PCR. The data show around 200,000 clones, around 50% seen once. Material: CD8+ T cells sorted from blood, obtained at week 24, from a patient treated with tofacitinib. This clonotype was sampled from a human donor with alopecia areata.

The CDR3 sequence is CASSEAAGTSSYNEQFF. Written as DNA, the CDR3 is TGCGCCAGCAGTGAGGCGGCGGGGACCAGCTCCTACAATGAGCAGTTCTTC. V gene TRBV10-1 combines with J gene TRBJ2-1; possible D gene TRBD2, 6 bases. This CDR3 is built from 17 residues. V was cut by 2 bases and J by 0 bases, with 14 bases left in between. Germline assignment: CDR1 WNHNN and CDR2 SYGVQD (reference sequence).